These 14 T cell receptor beta chains originate from one sample sequenced in a study of T-cell reconstitution after alpha-beta-depleted transplantation in children. This sample's TCRbeta library carried unique molecular identifier barcodes. From the PCR reads, TCRdb called clonotypes with MiXCR, one entry per CDR3 protein. The table has roughly 590,000 distinct CDR3 sequences, over 15% seen once. The sequencing used PBMCs from the stem cell graft donor, collected from the stem cell graft. The receptors originated from a human donor who donated a stem cell graft to a child with acute myeloid leukemia.

This sequence joins TRBV20-1 and TRBJ1-2; tentative D call: TRBD1 (6 bases). CDR1 is DFQATT, CDR2 SNEGSKA, per germline (reference sequence). CDR3 length: 16 residues. V was pared by 0 bases and J by 1 base, with 15 bases between. The CDR3 region has the DNA TGCAGTGCTAGAGATTTACAGGGCTGGTATAACTATGGCTACACCTTC. Translation: CSARDLQGWYNYGYTF.

This clonotype was recorded at least ten times. The chain is built from TRBV20-1 and TRBJ1-1; TRBD1 is a possible D gene (6 bases). CDR3 length: 14 residues. The germline V and J ends were trimmed by 5 bases and 2 bases, with 15 bases remaining between them. Germline CDR1 reads DFQATT; CDR2 reads SNEGSKA (reference sequence). The CDR3 bases are TGCAGTGCTGGGGCTACCGGGACAAACACTGAAGCTTTCTTT. Protein sequence: CSAGATGTNTEAFF.

This clonotype was seen only a few times. The genes are TRBV5-1 and TRBJ2-5, with D perhaps assigned TRBD1 or TRBD2 (5 bases each). Germline CDR1 SGHRS, CDR2 YFSETQ. Trimming shortened V by 5 bases and J by 4 bases, and 9 bases separated the two germline ends. The CDR3 is made up of 12 amino acids. The CDR3 DNA reads TGCGCCAGCAGGCCCGGGACAGAGACCCAGTACTTC. Translated: CASRPGTETQYF.

This clonotype was counted between two and nine times. The gene calls are TRBV12-3 or TRBV12-4 and TRBJ1-4; no clear D gene. The CDR3 sequence is 15 residues long. V dropped 2 bases and J dropped 7 bases, with 14 bases sitting between them. CDR3 sequence: CASSLFPGTGEKLFF. Written as DNA, the CDR3 is TGTGCCAGCAGTTTATTCCCGGGTACTGGTGAAAAACTGTTTTTT.

This CDR3 reads CSARGYGGGRNEQFF. The DNA for the CDR3 is TGCAGTGCTAGAGGTTATGGGGGGGGCCGTAATGAGCAGTTCTTC. The V gene is TRBV20-1, the J gene TRBJ2-1, with D tentatively TRBD2 (7 bases). The germline V gene has CDR1 DFQATT and CDR2 SNEGSKA (reference sequence). The V gene lost 1 base and the J gene lost 7 bases, with 17 bases spanning the gap. This CDR3 has 15 amino acids.

Worth noting for this clonotype: This could be a read error, since a much larger clone is one nucleotide away. Because it lacks the conserved phenylalanine or tryptophan at the end, this CDR3 is likely a read error. The chain joins TRBV20-1 to TRBJ1-1; D perhaps matches TRBD1 (5 bases). Trimming cost V 8 bases and J 1 base, with 14 bases left between them. The CDR3 is made up of 13 amino acids. Germline CDR1 reads DFQATT; CDR2 reads SNEGSKA (reference sequence). CDR3 sequence (DNA): TGCAGTACCCACAGTAGGGGGAACACTGAAGCTTTCTGT. It translates to CSTHSRGNTEAFC.

This clonotype has at least ten counts. The rearrangement uses TRBV20-1 and TRBJ1-2, with TRBD1 as a possible D gene (6 bases). The germline CDR1 and CDR2 sequences are DFQATT and SNEGSKA (reference sequence). Deletions cut 4 bases from V and 7 bases from J, with 13 bases between. The CDR3 is 12 residues long. CDR3 sequence reads: CSAKTGDGGYTF. The CDR3 nucleotides read TGCAGTGCTAAGACAGGTGATGGTGGCTACACCTTC.

A few counts support this clonotype. J is TRBJ2-7 and V is TRBV7-2; D tentatively fits TRBD1 or TRBD2 (6 bases each). Germline assignment: CDR1 SGHTA and CDR2 FQGNSA. The ends were cut back, 0 bases at V and 5 bases at J, with 26 bases in the middle. The CDR3 is 19 amino acids. CDR3 nucleotides: TGTGCCAGCAGCTTAGCTCCAGGAGGGCGGTTCAGGGGAGTCCACGAGCAGTACTTC. Its protein is CASSLAPGGRFRGVHEQYF.

The chain combines TRBV4-1 with TRBJ2-5; D is possibly TRBD2 (5 bases). Germline values: CDR1 MGHRA, CDR2 YSYEKL. Trimming stripped 0 bases from V and 3 bases from J, with 11 bases between. CDR3 length: 15 amino acids. In nucleotides, the CDR3 is TGCGCCAGCAGCCAAGATAAGGAACTAGAAGAGACCCAGTACTTC. Translation: CASSQDKELEETQYF.

The V and J genes are TRBV7-9 and TRBJ1-1; the D gene is possibly TRBD1 (6 bases). Germline CDR1 SEHNR, CDR2 FQNEAQ (reference sequence). V lost 3 bases and J 10 bases, leaving 12 bases between the germline ends. The CDR3 length is 12 residues. The CDR3 sequence: CASSLRGRGAFF. DNA of the CDR3: TGTGCCAGCAGCTTGAGGGGCAGGGGAGCTTTCTTT.

This clonotype was observed a handful of times. The gene calls are TRBV5-1 and TRBJ2-2; 7 nucleotides line up with TRBD1. Trimming cost V 4 bases and J 0 bases; bases outside gene matches: 6. The CDR3 has 16 amino acids. Germline-derived CDR1 and CDR2 are SGHRS and YFSETQ. CDR3 region: CASSPGTATNTGELFF. The DNA for the CDR3 is TGCGCCAGCAGCCCCGGGACAGCGACGAACACCGGGGAGCTGTTTTTT.

The chain uses TRBV30 and TRBJ2-5; 8 nucleotides agree with TRBD1. The V gene's germline CDR1 is GTSNPN and CDR2 SVGIG (reference sequence). V shed 2 bases, J shed 4 bases, and the junction held 9 bases outside the gene matches. This CDR3 is 15 amino acids long. Here the CDR3 reads CAWSHGQGSRETQYF. The CDR3 nucleotides are TGTGCCTGGAGTCACGGACAGGGTAGTCGAGAGACCCAGTACTTC.

This clonotype was recorded many times. The chain is built from TRBV5-6 and TRBJ1-1; D gene uncertain. Per the germline V gene, CDR1 is SGHDT and CDR2 is YYEEEE. The CDR3 contains 14 residues. The germline V and J ends were trimmed by 2 bases and 1 base, with 9 bases remaining between them. As DNA, the CDR3 is TGTGCCAGCAGCTTTCACGGACCGAACACTGAAGCTTTCTTT. Protein: CASSFHGPNTEAFF.

This clonotype has just a few counts. Here the CDR3 reads CASSLGQTTPLHF. In DNA, the CDR3 is TGTGCCAGCAGCTTGGGACAGACTACACCCCTCCACTTT. The V and J genes are TRBV7-8 and TRBJ1-6; TRBD1 matches at 7 bases. CDR1 and CDR2 (germline): SGHVS, FQNEAQ. The CDR3 totals 13 residues. V shed 3 bases, J shed 11 bases, and the junction held 4 bases outside the gene matches.